These T cell receptor beta chains were read from a single sample in a study of blood T cells in healthy people across ages. One entry per CDR3 protein, called by TCRdb with MiXCR from the 5' RACE reads. The sample carries roughly 730,000 distinct CDR3 sequences, approximately 53% recorded once. Sequenced: blood. The receptors shown here come from a man in his forties or fifties in good health. Both conserved end residues are part of each CDR3. The order of the fields is V gene, J gene, clone size, CDR3 length, D gene, CDR3 DNA, CDR3 protein. A D gene is named only where the DNA matches it firmly. The size field is filled for only some rows; it gives once, few, many or a size class.

>TRBV7-2|TRBJ2-1|-|17|-
TGTGCCAGCAGCTTAGGAGTAGCGATTCCCGGCTACAATGAGCAGTTCTTC
CASSLGVAIPGYNEQFF
>TRBV7-2|TRBJ1-2|few|14|TRBD1
TGTGCCAGCAGCGGACGGACAGGGGAGTATGGCTACACCTTC
CASSGRTGEYGYTF
>TRBV5-1|TRBJ2-3|once|17|TRBD1
TGCGCCAGCAGCTTGAACAGGGGGCTTGGTCGGGGAGATACGCAGTATTTT
CASSLNRGLGRGDTQYF
>TRBV12-3/TRBV12-4|TRBJ2-7|-|12|-
TGTGCCCATCAGGGTCCGCTACACGAGCAGTACTTC
CAHQGPLHEQYF
>TRBV3-1|TRBJ2-3|-|17|TRBD2
TGTGCCAGCAGCCAGGGCTTTGGCGGGGGGGCCGGAGATACGCAGTATTTT
CASSQGFGGGAGDTQYF
>TRBV6-5|TRBJ2-2|few|14|-
TGTGCCAGCAGTGAGGCATGGGTTCCCGGGGAGCTGTTTTTT
CASSEAWVPGELFF
>TRBV21-1|TRBJ2-6|-|16|-
TGTGCCAGCAGCAGGGGACGCCTCTCTGGGGCCAACGTCCTGACTTTC
CASSRGRLSGANVLTF
>TRBV6-5|TRBJ2-6|many|18|TRBD2
TGTGCCAGCAGTTCCCGGACTAGCGGTAGCTCTGGGGCCAACGTCCTGACTTTC
CASSSRTSGSSGANVLTF
>TRBV27|TRBJ2-1|-|13|-
TGTGCCAGCAGTGTAAACGGATACAATGAGCAGTTCTTC
CASSVNGYNEQFF
>TRBV18|TRBJ2-5|few|15|TRBD1
TGTGCCAGCTCACCGGAAATGGACAGGCAAGAGACCCAGTACTTC
CASSPEMDRQETQYF
>TRBV12-3/TRBV12-4|TRBJ2-1|-|15|TRBD2
TGTGCCAGCAGTTTTGAAGGCGGGAGAGTACAGGAGCAGTTCTTC
CASSFEGGRVQEQFF
>TRBV7-3|TRBJ2-5|-|15|-
TGTGCCAGCAGCCCAACCATGGGACCAGGGGAGACCCAGTACTTC
CASSPTMGPGETQYF
>TRBV28|TRBJ2-3|-|18|TRBD2
TGTGCCAGCAGTTTCTCCCCCTGGACGGGGGGTTCCACAGATACGCAGTATTTT
CASSFSPWTGGSTDTQYF
>TRBV6-6|TRBJ2-5|few|14|-
TGTGCCAGCAGTTCGGACCAGGGGCCGGAGACCCAGTACTTC
CASSSDQGPETQYF
>TRBV5-1|TRBJ2-3|-|17|TRBD1
TGCGCCAGCAGCTTGCATAGTCCAGGACAGGGGAAGTATACGCAGTATTTT
CASSLHSPGQGKYTQYF
>TRBV11-1|TRBJ2-2|-|12|-
TGTGCCAGCTTTCCCAGGGGTGGGGAGCTGTTTTTT
CASFPRGGELFF
>TRBV5-1|TRBJ2-6|-|19|TRBD1
TGCGCCAGCAGCCTTATGGGACAGGGACCTCCTTCTGGGGCCAACGTCCTGACTTTC
CASSLMGQGPPSGANVLTF
>TRBV6-5|TRBJ1-5|few|15|TRBD1
TGTGCCAGCAGTTATAACAGGGGGCGTAATCAGCCCCAGCATTTT
CASSYNRGRNQPQHF
>TRBV12-3/TRBV12-4|TRBJ2-1|-|17|TRBD2
TGTGCCAGCAGGTCTCTAGCGGGAGGAAGGACCTACAATGAGCAGTTCTTC
CASRSLAGGRTYNEQFF
>TRBV28|TRBJ2-6|-|13|-
TGTGTCACGGGGGTCTCTGGGGCCAACGTCCTGACTTTC
CVTGVSGANVLTF
>TRBV4-1|TRBJ2-7|-|13|-
TGCGCCAGCAGCCAAGTTGAGGGGCAGGAGCAGTACTTC
CASSQVEGQEQYF
>TRBV20-1|TRBJ1-5|-|15|TRBD1
TGCAGTGCTGGGACCGACAGGGGATCGGGTCAGCCCCAGCATTTT
CSAGTDRGSGQPQHF
>TRBV6-4|TRBJ1-2|-|14|-
TGTGCCAGCAGTCCGACACTGTCAAACTATGGCTACACCTTC
CASSPTLSNYGYTF
>TRBV9|TRBJ2-3|few|20|-
TGTGCCAGCAGCGTAGACCCACCATCGGAGGTAGCTGCTAGCACAGATACGCAGTATTTT
CASSVDPPSEVAASTDTQYF